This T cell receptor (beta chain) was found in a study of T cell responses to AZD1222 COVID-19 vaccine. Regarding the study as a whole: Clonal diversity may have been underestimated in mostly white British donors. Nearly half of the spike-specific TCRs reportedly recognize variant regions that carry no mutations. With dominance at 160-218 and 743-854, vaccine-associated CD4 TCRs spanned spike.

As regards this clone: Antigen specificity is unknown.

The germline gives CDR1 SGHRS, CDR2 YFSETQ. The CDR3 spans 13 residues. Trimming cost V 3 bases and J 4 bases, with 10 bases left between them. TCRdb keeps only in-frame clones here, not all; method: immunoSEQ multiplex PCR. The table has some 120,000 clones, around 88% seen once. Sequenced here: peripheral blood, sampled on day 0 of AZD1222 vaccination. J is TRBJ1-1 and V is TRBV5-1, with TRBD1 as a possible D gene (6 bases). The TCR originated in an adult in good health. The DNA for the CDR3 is TGCGCCAGCAGCTCACAGGGTGGCACTGAAGCTTTCTTT. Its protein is CASSSQGGTEAFF.